This entry features one TCR beta chain sequence. The sort gate was single viable CD3+CD4+CD8-CD45RO+ cells for memory CD4+ T cells. Using immunoSEQ multiplex PCR, the repertoire was profiled, and TCRdb retains in-frame clones only, with some absent. The sample includes 64,000 or so clones, about 74% of them seen just once. This entry is derived from a study of memory CD4+ T cells and cytomegalovirus serostatus. The CDR3 runs to 13 residues. Germline V CDR1 and CDR2: SGDLS, YYNGEE. Deletions cut 4 bases from V and 7 bases from J, with 12 bases between. The receptor was derived from an adult in good health and CMV-seronegative. Sequenced material: memory CD4+ T cells from blood. The chain employs TRBV9 and TRBJ2-1; D is perhaps TRBD2 (6 bases). CDR3 protein: CASSSRGGNEQFF. Written as DNA, the CDR3 is TGTGCCAGCAGCTCGCGGGGTGGGAATGAGCAGTTCTTC.